This TCR beta chain was sequenced for a study of cytomegalovirus exposure and HLA in healthy donors. Overall study context: Tens of millions of unique TCRs from HLA-typed donors were held in an early release of data. Study conclusions and caveats: Later, an analysis found that common viral pathogens appeared to be linked with several of the most significant clusters. Per a prior analysis, the majority of TCR beta V segments were productive roughly 87% or roughly 30% of the time. CMV serostatus stood as the only immune exposure information on hand.

The germline V gene encodes CDR1 LNHDA and CDR2 SQIVND (reference sequence). The CDR3 runs 12 residues. In the PCR, 60 Vbeta and 13 Jbeta primers were used. TCRdb's copy holds only in-frame clones and misses some; the assay was immunoSEQ multiplex PCR. Altogether 74,000 or so clones are present, 60% to 85% being singletons, with the ten largest covering roughly 22%. Regarding this clone: Antigen: not known. The junction departs from germline at one end; a sequencing error may be responsible.

The rearrangement uses TRBV19 and TRBJ1-2; D unresolved. The sequenced sample was PBMCs. The source is a woman aged 40 to 50 in good health and CMV-seropositive. The CDR3 region is CAGSITGWGYTF. The CDR3 DNA follows: TGTGCCGGTAGTATAACCGGTTGGGGCTACACCTTC.